This T cell receptor beta chain was documented in a study of blood T cell repertoires in COVID-19. The overall study: Nucleic acid was either cDNA or gDNA, and it came from T cells, B-cell-depleted T cells, or PBMCs.

The ends were cut back, 4 bases at V and 0 bases at J, with 8 bases in the middle. Germline CDR1 SGHRS, CDR2 YFSETQ. The CDR3 consists of 14 residues. Enrolled through a virtual design, the participants were between roughly 18 and 95 years of age and came from 24 US areas. Study processing details: Estimates of nucleated cell counts were drawn from the amplification of reference gene primers. TCRdb's table, derived via immunoSEQ multiplex PCR, lists solely in-frame clones and lacks some. D and trimming were read from the DNA, whereas the V and J calls and clone size are those reported in that table. The data contain about 220,000 clones, about 86% of them singletons.

The V gene is TRBV5-1, the J gene TRBJ2-4, with D possibly being TRBD1 (5 bases). The clonotype originates from a woman in her 50s with acute COVID-19. Sample: PBMCs or T cells enriched from blood (not recorded which). CDR3: CASSDSLAKNIQYF. In nucleotides, the CDR3 is TGCGCCAGCAGCGACAGTTTAGCCAAAAACATTCAGTACTTC.